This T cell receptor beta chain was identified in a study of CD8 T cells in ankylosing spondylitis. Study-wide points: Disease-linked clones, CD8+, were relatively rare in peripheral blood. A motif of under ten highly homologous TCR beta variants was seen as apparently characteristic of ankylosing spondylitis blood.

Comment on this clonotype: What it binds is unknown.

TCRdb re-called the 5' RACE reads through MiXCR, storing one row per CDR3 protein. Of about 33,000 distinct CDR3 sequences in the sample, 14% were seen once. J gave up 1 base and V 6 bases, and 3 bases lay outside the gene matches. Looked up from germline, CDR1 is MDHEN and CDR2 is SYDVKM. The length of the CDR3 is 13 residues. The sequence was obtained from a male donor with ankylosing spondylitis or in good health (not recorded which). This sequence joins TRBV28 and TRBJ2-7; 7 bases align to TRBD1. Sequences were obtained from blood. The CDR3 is CASRPGQSYEQYF. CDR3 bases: TGTGCCAGCAGACCGGGACAGTCCTACGAGCAGTACTTC. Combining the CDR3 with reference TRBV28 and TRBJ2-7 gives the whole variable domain DVKVTQSSRYLVKRTGEKVFLECVQDMDHENMFWYRQDPGLGLRLIYFSYDVKMKEKGDIPEGYSVSREKKERFSLILESASTNQTSMYLCASRPGQSYEQYFGPGTRLTVT.